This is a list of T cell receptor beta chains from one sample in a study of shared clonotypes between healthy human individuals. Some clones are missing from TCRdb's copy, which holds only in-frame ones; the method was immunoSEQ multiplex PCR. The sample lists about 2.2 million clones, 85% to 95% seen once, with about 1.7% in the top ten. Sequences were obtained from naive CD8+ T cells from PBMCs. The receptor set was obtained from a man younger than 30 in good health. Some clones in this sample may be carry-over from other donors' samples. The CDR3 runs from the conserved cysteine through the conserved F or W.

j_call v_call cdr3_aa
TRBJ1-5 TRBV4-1 CASSQDKNQPQHF
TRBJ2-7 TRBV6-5 CASSYSRRDEQYF
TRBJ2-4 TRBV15 CATSTTPGLKNIQYF
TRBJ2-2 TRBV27 CASSPRGDRRYHGELFF
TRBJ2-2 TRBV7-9 CASSRTDNTGELFF
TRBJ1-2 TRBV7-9 CASRRQGVANGYTF
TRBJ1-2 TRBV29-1 CSVGDRPNYGYTF
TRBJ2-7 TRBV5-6 CASSLFSSYEQYF
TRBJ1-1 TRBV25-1 CASSEYAGIGTEAFF
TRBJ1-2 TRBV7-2 CASSPSGLDIDGYTF
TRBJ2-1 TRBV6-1 CASSLRGPYNEQFF
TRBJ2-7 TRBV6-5 CASSYRAGGPTEQYF
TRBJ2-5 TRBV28 CASSVQIIPGETQYF
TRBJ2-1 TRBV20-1 CSALQGEKFF
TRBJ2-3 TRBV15 CATSRAGANTQYF
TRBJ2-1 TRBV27 CATGWSGTRNEQFF
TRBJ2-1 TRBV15 CATSRAGSRGRQFF
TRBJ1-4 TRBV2 CASATGTVNEKLFF
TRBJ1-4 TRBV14 CASSQDGDGFEKLFF
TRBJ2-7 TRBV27 CASRGGPYEQYF
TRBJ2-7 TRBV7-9 CASSHLTEHYEQYF
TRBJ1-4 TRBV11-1 CASSPIRGGLGNEKLFF
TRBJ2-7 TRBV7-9 CASSFIKGQGYEQYF
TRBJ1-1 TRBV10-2 CASSVARQMNTEAFF
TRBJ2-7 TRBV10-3 CAISGVGEGEQYF
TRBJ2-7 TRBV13 CASSFQGQYYEQYF
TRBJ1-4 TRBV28 CASSLTPMGEKLFF
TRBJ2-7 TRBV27 CASSFGRPSPYEQYF
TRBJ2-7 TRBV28 CASSPVGGTYEQYF
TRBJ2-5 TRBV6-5 CASSHYGQQETQYF
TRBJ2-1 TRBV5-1 CASSSHLKAGPNEQFF
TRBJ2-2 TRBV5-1 CASSLGGTNTGELFF
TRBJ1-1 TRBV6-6 CASNQGSNTEAFF
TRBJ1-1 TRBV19 CASSIRRSEAFF
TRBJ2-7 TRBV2 CATRRGAGRLSEQYF
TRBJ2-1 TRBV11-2 CASSLEGPLYLSYNEQFF
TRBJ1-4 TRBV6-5 CASSPDGEKLFF
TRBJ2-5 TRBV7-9 CASSTTSRGGETQYF
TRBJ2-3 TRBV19 CASSNRGDQPTDTQYF
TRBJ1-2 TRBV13 CASSDGTKGLYGYTF
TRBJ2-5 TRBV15 CATRPGQGVQETQYF
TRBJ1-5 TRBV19 CASSIFGSNQPQHF
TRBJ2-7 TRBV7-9 CASSVSTAYEQYF
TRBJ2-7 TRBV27 CASRDKVSSYEQYF
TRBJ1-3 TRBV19 CASTSYRDRATIYF
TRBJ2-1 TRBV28 CASSAFTTSGIWNEQFF
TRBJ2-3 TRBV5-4 CASRWGEGLPDTQYF
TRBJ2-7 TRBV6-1 CASSGDREGDYYEQYF
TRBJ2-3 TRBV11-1 CASSFLLAGGSTDTQYF
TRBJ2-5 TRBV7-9 CASSSGLAGGQETQYF
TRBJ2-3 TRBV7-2 CASSQGQGAFLDTQYF
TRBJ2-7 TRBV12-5 CASASLAGDTLSYEQYF
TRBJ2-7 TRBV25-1 CASSAGLPHEQYF